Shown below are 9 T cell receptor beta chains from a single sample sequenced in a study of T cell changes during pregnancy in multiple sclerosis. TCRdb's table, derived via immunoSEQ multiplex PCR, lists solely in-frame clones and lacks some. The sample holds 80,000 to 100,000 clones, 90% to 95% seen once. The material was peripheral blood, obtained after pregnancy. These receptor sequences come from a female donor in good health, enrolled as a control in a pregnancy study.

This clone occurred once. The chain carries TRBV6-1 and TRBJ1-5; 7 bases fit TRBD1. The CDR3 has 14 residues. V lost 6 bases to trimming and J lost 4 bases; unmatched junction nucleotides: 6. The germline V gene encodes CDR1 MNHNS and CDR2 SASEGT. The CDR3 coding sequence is TGTGCCAGCAGCACGACAGGGACGAATCAGCCCCAGCATTTT. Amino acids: CASSTTGTNQPQHF.

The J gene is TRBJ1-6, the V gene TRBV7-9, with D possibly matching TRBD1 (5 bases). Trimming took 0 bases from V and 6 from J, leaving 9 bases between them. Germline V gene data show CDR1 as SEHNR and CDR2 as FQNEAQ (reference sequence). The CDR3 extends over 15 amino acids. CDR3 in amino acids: CASSLARGVNSPLHF. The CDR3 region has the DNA TGTGCCAGCAGCTTAGCGCGGGGGGTTAATTCACCCCTCCACTTT.

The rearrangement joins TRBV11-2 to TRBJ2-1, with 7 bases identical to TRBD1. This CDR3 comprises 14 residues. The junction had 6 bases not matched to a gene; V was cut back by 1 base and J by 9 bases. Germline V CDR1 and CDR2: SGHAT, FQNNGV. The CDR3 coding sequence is TGTGCCAGCAGCTTAGCCGGGACAGCCTCTGAGCAGTTCTTC. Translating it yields CASSLAGTASEQFF.

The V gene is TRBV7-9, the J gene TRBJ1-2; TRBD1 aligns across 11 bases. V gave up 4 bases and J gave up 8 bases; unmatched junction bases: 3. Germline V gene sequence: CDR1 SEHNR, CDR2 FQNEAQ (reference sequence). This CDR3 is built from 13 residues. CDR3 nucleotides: TGTGCCAGCAGCTGGGGACAGGGGGAAGGCTACACCTTC. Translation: CASSWGQGEGYTF. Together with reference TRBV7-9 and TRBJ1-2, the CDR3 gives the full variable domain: DTGVSQNPRHKITKRGQNVTFRCDPISEHNRLYWYRQTLGQGPEFLTYFQNEAQLEKSRLLSDRFSAERPKGSFSTLEIQRTEQGDSAMYLCASSWGQGEGYTFGSGTRLTVV.

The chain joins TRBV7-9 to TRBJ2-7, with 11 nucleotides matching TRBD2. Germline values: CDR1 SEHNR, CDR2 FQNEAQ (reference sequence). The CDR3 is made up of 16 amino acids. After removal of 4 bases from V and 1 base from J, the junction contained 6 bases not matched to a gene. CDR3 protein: CASSSQTSGVSYEQYF. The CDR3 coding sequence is TGTGCCAGCAGCTCCCAGACTAGCGGGGTATCCTACGAGCAGTACTTC.

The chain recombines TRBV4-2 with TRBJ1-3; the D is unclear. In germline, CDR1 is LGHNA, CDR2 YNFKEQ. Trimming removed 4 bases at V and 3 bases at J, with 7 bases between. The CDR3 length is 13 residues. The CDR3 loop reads CASSRGDGNTIYF. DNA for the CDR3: TGTGCCAGCAGCCGTGGAGATGGAAACACCATATATTTT.

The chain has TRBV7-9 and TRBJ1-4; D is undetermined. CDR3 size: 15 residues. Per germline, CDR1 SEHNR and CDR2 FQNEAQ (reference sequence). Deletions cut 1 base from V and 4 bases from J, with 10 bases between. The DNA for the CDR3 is TGTGCCAGCAGCTTAGATGGCGGAGTTAATGAAAAACTGTTTTTT. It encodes CASSLDGGVNEKLFF.

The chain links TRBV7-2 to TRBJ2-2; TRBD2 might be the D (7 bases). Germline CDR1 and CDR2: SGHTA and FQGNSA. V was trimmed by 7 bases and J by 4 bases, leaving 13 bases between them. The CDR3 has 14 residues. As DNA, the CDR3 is TGTGCCAGCACCCGGGGGGCGATCACCGGGGAGCTGTTTTTT. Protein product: CASTRGAITGELFF.

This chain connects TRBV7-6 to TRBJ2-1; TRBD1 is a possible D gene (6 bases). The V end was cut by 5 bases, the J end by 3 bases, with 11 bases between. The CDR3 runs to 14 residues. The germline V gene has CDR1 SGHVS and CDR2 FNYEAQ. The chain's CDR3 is CASSITDSYNEQFF. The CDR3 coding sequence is TGTGCCAGCAGCATTACGGACAGCTACAATGAGCAGTTCTTC.